The source of this T cell receptor beta chain is a study of T cell responses to AZD1222 COVID-19 vaccine. Germline CDR1 reads MGHRA; CDR2 reads YSYEKL. V was cut by 6 bases and J by 4 bases, with 19 bases left in between. The CDR3 covers 16 residues. Here immunoSEQ multiplex PCR was the method, and the copy in TCRdb shows in-frame clones only, minus some. The sample includes around 120,000 clones, roughly 90% of them seen just once. The sequenced sample was peripheral blood, obtained on day 0 of AZD1222 vaccination. This receptor was taken from an adult in good health. The chain joins TRBV4-1 to TRBJ1-3; D possibly corresponds to TRBD1 (6 bases). CDR3 sequence (DNA): TGCGCCAGCAGTCAGCCCTCACAGGGCCCCGGAAACACCATATATTTT. Protein sequence: CASSQPSQGPGNTIYF.